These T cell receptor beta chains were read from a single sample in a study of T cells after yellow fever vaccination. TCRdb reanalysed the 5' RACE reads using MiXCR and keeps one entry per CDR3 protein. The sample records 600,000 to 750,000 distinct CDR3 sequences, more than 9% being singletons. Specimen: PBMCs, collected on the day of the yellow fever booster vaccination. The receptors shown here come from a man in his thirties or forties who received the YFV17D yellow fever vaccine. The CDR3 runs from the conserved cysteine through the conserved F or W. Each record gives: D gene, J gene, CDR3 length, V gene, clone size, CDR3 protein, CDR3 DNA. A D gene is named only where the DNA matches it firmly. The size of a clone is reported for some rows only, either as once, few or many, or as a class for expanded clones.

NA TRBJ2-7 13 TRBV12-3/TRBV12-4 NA CASSWGTLYEQYF TGTGCCAGCAGTTGGGGGACTTTATACGAGCAGTACTTC
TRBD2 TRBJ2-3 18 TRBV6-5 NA CASSRSKQLAGGGDTQYF TGTGCCAGCAGTCGCTCGAAACAACTAGCGGGAGGCGGGGATACGCAGTATTTT
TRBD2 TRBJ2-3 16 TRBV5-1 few CASRPGTSAYTDTQYF TGCGCCAGCAGGCCGGGGACTAGCGCTTACACAGATACGCAGTATTTT
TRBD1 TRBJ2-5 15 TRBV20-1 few CSAPTPGTAQETQYF TGCAGTGCACCAACTCCCGGGACAGCACAAGAGACCCAGTACTTC
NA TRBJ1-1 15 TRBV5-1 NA CASSPEGLRNTEAFF TGCGCCAGCAGCCCCGAGGGGTTACGAAACACTGAAGCTTTCTTT
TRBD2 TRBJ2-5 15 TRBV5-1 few CASSLGPAGKETQYF TGCGCCAGCAGCTTGGGGCCAGCGGGAAAAGAGACCCAGTACTTC
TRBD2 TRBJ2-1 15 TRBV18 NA CASSPPGGREGEQFF TGTGCCAGCTCACCCCCTGGCGGCAGGGAGGGTGAGCAGTTCTTC
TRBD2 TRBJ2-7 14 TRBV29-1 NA CSVEASGGSYEQYF TGCAGCGTTGAGGCTAGCGGGGGTTCCTACGAGCAGTACTTC
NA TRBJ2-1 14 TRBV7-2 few CASTPGRTVNEQFF TGTGCCAGCACCCCCGGCCGTACCGTCAATGAGCAGTTCTTC
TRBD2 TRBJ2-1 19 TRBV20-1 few CSALVAGGKVRSSYNEQFF TGCAGTGCTCTTGTAGCGGGAGGCAAAGTTCGTAGCTCCTACAATGAGCAGTTCTTC
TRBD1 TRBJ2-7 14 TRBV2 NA CASSLQGAGYEQYF TGTGCCAGCAGTTTACAGGGGGCGGGGTACGAGCAGTACTTC
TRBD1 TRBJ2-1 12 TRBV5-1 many CASRGGHNEQFF TGCGCCAGCAGAGGGGGCCACAATGAGCAGTTCTTC
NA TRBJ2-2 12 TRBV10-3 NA CASQGYTGELFF TGTGCCAGTCAGGGGTACACCGGGGAGCTGTTTTTT
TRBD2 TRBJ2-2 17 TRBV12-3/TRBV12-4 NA CATSRLAGGLNTGELFF TGTGCCACCTCCCGACTAGCGGGAGGATTGAACACCGGGGAGCTGTTTTTT
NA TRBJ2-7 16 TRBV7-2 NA CASSPQPPDYSYEQYF TGTGCCAGCAGCCCCCAACCCCCGGACTACTCTTACGAGCAGTACTTC
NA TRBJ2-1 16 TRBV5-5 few CASSLAPQASYNEQFF TGTGCCAGCAGCTTGGCCCCCCAGGCCTCCTACAATGAGCAGTTCTTC
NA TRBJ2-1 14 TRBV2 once CASLTGSSYNEQFF TGTGCCAGCCTCACAGGGAGCTCCTACAATGAGCAGTTCTTC
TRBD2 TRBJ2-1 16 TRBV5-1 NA CASSSGLAGAHNEQFF TGCGCCAGCAGCTCCGGACTAGCGGGAGCACACAATGAGCAGTTCTTC
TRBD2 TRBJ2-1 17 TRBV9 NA CASSVAIGTSGIDEQFF TGTGCCAGCAGCGTAGCAATCGGGACTAGCGGGATAGATGAGCAGTTCTTC
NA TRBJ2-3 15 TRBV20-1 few CSARDPARGTDTQFF TGCAGTGCTAGAGATCCGGCTAGGGGCACAGATACGCAGTTTTTT
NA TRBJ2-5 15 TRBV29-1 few CSVEWELRWQETQYF TGCAGCGTTGAGTGGGAGCTGCGTTGGCAAGAGACCCAGTACTTC
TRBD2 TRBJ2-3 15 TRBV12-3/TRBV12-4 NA CASSLNVGGTDTQYF TGTGCCAGCAGTTTAAATGTCGGGGGGACAGATACGCAGTATTTT
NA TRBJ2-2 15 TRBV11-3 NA CASSQDRKNTGELFF TGTGCCAGCAGCCAAGACAGGAAGAACACCGGGGAGCTGTTTTTT